The rows below give T cell receptor beta chains drawn from one sample of a study of somatic mutations in cytotoxic T cells in rheumatoid arthritis. Sequencing was performed with immunoSEQ multiplex PCR; in TCRdb, only in-frame clones are kept and a portion is missing. The table records about 20,000 clones, approximately 83% of them present only once. The specimen sequenced was CD8+ T cells sorted from blood. Receptor source: an adult with rheumatoid arthritis. CDR3s include the opening cysteine and the closing phenylalanine or tryptophan.

v_gene,CDR3aa
TRBV15,CATSRTGFETQYF
TRBV30,CAWSVGGVYEQYF
TRBV7-9,CASSLALKAGGANVLTF
TRBV10-3,CATGELAGGRGDTQYF
TRBV7-9,CASSRDKPSGANVLTF
TRBV7-9,CASSSNTDTQYF
TRBV25-1,CASSEGPGQPTPYEQYF
TRBV5-1,CASSLGLGGFYEQYF
TRBV10-1,CASRETELDRGFSNQPQHF
TRBV5-6,CASSRDRGADTEAFF
TRBV5-4,CASFFQGGGGYTF
TRBV30,CALNSGTSSGELFF
TRBV29-1,CSVQGQVLAGDYNEQFF
TRBV11-2,CASSLGASGDYEQYF
TRBV29-1,CSVWAPGAVETQYF
TRBV19,CASTTDGAEAFF
TRBV25-1,CASSFSGRNYEQYF
TRBV10-3,CAISELARYEQYF
TRBV13,CASSSIRDRGHHEQFF
TRBV5-5,CASSSPRDRGQAFF
TRBV14,CASSTASEQYF
TRBV5-1,CASSLKAGYGYTF
TRBV19,CASSLGTTSYNEQFF
TRBV4-1,CASSHTDQSSYNEQFF
TRBV7-9,CASSMGQAKDEKLFF
TRBV7-9,CASSSSLTGLFF
TRBV9,CASSAGGQPQHF
TRBV7-9,CASSWPRGPREQYF
TRBV11-2,CASSLGQGSAEAFF
TRBV7-9,CASRYPVGGWGNEQFF
TRBV20-1,CSASLNTEAFF
TRBV6-5,CASFNNWQGGTEAFF
TRBV13,CASSQANNEQYF
TRBV9,CASSVASGSSTYEQYF
TRBV5-5,CASSSPVGQGLHEQFF
TRBV27,CASSTRGIGQFF
TRBV15,CATSRVVGVSSGNTIYF
TRBV27,CASSSIGGTEAFF
TRBV14,CASSQDTLNYGYTF
TRBV27,CASSLKRGVTGELFF
TRBV4-1,CASSPGLLTLYGYTF
TRBV27,CASSKGGGINQPQHF
TRBV5-5,CASSLAGGARPDGYTF
TRBV2,CASSEMPGANYGYTF
TRBV29-1,CSVTSGGAWETQYF
TRBV27,CASSSDGSYEQYF
TRBV9,CASSEGQNYGYTF
TRBV7-9,CASSSLAGDHHTQYF
TRBV10-3,CAISEPAHKTGRSYEQYF
TRBV6-1,CASSGQGGTTPLHF
TRBV6-5,CASSPGLAGTDTQYF
TRBV28,CASSLGGGGNEQFF
TRBV4-3,CASSQDLVGFGQETQYF
TRBV13,CASSSKGQPQHF
TRBV6-1,CASSTGGGYTF
TRBV9,CASSLNPGQSGGTEAFF
TRBV27,CASNAGGPGTREQYF
TRBV2,CANFRQGANTGELFF